Sequencing of this T cell receptor beta chain was carried out in a study of cytomegalovirus exposure and HLA in healthy donors. Germline V gives CDR1 MNHEY, CDR2 SVGAGI. The CDR3 sequence is 14 residues long. The J segment lost 11 bases and the V segment lost 4 bases, leaving 8 bases of the junction unmatched. 60 Vbeta and 13 Jbeta primers were used in PCR. The repertoire was sequenced with immunoSEQ multiplex PCR; TCRdb's copy has only in-frame clones and lacks some. Of 150,000 to 200,000 clones in the sample, roughly 85% were seen once. The chain has TRBV6-5 and TRBJ1-1; 12 nucleotides line up with TRBD1. The sequence was collected from a woman aged 25-40 years in good health and CMV-seropositive. Material for sequencing was PBMCs. CDR3 sequence reads: CASSSSGQGAFAFF. The CDR3 nucleotides are TGTGCCAGCAGTTCCTCGGGACAGGGGGCTTTCGCTTTCTTT.